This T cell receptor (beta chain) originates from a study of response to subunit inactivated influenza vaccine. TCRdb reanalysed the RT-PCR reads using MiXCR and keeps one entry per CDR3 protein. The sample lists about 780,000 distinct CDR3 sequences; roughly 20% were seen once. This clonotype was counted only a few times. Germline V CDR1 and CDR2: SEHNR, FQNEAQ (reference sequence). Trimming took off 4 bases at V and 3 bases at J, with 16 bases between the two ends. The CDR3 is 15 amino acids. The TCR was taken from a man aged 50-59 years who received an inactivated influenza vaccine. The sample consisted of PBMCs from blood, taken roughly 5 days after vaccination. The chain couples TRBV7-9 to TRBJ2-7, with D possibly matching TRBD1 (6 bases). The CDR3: CASSYKDRIYYEQYF. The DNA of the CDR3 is TGTGCCAGCAGCTATAAAGACAGGATCTACTACGAGCAGTACTTC.